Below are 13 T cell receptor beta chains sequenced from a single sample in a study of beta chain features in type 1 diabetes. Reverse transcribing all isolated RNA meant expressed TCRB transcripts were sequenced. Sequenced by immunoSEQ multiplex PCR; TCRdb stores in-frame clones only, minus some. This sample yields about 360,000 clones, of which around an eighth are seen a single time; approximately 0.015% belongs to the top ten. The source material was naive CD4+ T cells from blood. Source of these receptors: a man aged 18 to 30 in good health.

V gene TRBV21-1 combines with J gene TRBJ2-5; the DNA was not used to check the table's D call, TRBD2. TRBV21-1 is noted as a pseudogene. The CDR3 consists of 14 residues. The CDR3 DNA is TGTGCCAGCAGCAAGGAGCGGGAGGAAGAGACCCAGTACTTC. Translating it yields CASSKEREEETQYF.

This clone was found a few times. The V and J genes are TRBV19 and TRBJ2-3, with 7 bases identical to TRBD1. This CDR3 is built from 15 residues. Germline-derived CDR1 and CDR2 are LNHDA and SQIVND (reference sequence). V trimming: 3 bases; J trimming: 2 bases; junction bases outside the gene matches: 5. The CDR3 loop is CASSISRGTTDTQYF. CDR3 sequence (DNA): TGTGCCAGTAGTATCTCCAGGGGGACCACAGATACGCAGTATTTT.

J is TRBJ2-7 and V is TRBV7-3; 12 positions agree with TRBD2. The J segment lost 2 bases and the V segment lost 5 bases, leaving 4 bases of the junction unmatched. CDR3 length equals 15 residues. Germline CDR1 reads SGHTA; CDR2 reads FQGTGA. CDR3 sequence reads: CASSIGLAGTYEQYF. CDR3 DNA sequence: TGTGCCAGCAGCATCGGACTAGCGGGGACCTACGAGCAGTACTTC.

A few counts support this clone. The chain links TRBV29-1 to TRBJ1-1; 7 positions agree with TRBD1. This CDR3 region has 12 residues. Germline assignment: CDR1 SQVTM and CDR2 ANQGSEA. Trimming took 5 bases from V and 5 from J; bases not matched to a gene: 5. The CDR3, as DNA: TGCAGCGTTACCCAGGGGGTAACTGAAGCTTTCTTT. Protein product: CSVTQGVTEAFF.

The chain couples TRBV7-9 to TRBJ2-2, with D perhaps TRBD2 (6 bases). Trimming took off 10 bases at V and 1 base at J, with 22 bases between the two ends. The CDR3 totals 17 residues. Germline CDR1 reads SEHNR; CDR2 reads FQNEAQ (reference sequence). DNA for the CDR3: TGTGCCACGCGGGACCCCATCCTGTATGGGAACACCGGGGAGCTGTTTTTT. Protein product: CATRDPILYGNTGELFF.

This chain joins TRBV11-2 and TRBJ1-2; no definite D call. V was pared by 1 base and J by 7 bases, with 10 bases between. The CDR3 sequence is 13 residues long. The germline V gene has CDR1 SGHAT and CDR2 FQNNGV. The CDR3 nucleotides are TGTGCCAGCAGCTTAGCCGATCAGGTTGGCTACACCTTC. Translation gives CASSLADQVGYTF.

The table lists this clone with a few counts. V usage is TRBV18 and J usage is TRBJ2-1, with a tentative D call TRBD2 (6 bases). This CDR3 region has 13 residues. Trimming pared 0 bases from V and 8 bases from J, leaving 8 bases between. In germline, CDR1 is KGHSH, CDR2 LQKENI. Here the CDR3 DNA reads TGTGCCAGCTCACCACCCGGGGGAGATGAGCAGTTCTTC. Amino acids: CASSPPGGDEQFF.

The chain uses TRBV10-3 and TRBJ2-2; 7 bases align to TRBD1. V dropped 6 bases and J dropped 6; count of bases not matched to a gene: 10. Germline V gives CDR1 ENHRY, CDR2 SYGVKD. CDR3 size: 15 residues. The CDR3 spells CAIRASTGSAGELFF. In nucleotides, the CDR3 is TGTGCCATCAGAGCTTCGACAGGGTCGGCCGGGGAGCTGTTTTTT.

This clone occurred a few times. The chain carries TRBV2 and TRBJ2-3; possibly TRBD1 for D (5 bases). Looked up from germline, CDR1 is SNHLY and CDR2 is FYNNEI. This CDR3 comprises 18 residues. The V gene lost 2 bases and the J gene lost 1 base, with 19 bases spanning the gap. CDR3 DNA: TGTGCCAGCAGTGAAAGGGGATTTAGACAAACAGGCACAGATACGCAGTATTTT. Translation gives CASSERGFRQTGTDTQYF.

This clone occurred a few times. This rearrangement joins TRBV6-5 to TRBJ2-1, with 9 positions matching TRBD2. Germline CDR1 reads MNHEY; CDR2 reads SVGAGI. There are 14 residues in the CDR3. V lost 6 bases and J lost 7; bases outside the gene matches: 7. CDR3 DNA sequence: TGTGCCAGCAGACCTAGCGGGATCGGGAATGAGCAGTTCTTC. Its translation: CASRPSGIGNEQFF.

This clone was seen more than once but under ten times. The CDR3 loop is CASGLEGATVNEQFF. The CDR3 region has the DNA TGTGCCAGCGGACTTGAGGGAGCCACAGTAAATGAGCAGTTCTTC. The chain joins TRBV2 to TRBJ2-1; perhaps TRBD2 as D (5 bases). Germline CDR1 and CDR2: SNHLY and FYNNEI. Trimming stripped 8 bases from V and 7 bases from J, with 21 bases between. The CDR3 loop spans 15 amino acids.

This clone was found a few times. DNA for the CDR3: TGTGCCAGCAGCAGGGACACAGATGATACGCAGTATTTT. It yields the protein CASSRDTDDTQYF. The chain has TRBV7-3 and TRBJ2-3; possible D gene TRBD1, 6 bases. Germline CDR1 SGHTA, CDR2 FQGTGA. V was clipped by 5 bases and J by 6 bases, with 12 bases between them. This CDR3 spans 13 amino acids.

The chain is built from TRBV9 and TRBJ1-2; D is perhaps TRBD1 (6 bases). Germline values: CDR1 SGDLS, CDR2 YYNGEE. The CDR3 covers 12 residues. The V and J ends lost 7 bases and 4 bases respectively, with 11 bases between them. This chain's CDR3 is CASSLGAYGYTF. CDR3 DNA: TGTGCCAGCTCCTTGGGGGCCTATGGCTACACCTTC. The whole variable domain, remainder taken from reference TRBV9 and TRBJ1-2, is DSGVTQTPKHLITATGQRVTLRCSPRSGDLSVYWYQQSLDQGLQFLIQYYNGEERAKGNILERFSAQQFPDLHSELNLSSLELGDSALYFCASSLGAYGYTFGSGTRLTVV.